This TCR beta chain is drawn from a study of T cell changes during pregnancy in multiple sclerosis. Libraries were prepared by immunoSEQ multiplex PCR; TCRdb keeps only in-frame clonotypes and omits some of them. The repertoire holds 70,000 to 100,000 clones, with 92% as singletons. Material: peripheral blood, obtained in the first trimester of pregnancy. The receptor comes from a female donor with multiple sclerosis, enrolled in a pregnancy study.

In DNA form, the CDR3 reads TGTGCCAGCAGCTTAAGGAGGGTGGAGACCCAGTACTTC. Protein product: CASSLRRVETQYF. V and J are TRBV7-2 and TRBJ2-5; D perhaps matches TRBD2 (6 bases). The CDR3 is made up of 13 amino acids. With 2 bases removed from V and 5 bases from J, the gap between germline ends came to 9 bases. Germline V gene data show CDR1 as SGHTA and CDR2 as FQGNSA.